This T cell receptor beta chain was profiled in a study of T cell changes during pregnancy in multiple sclerosis. Some clones are missing from TCRdb's copy, which holds only in-frame ones; the method was immunoSEQ multiplex PCR. The table includes around 110,000 clones, less than 95% detected once. This CDR3 contains 12 residues. CDR1 is SNHLY, CDR2 FYNNEI, per germline. Trimming removed 2 bases at V and 14 bases at J, with 13 bases between. The material sequenced was peripheral blood, taken after pregnancy. This chain connects TRBV2 to TRBJ1-3, with D perhaps TRBD1 (6 bases). This receptor was identified in a female donor with multiple sclerosis, enrolled in a pregnancy study. The CDR3 bases are TGTGCCAGCAGTGAAAGGGGGGGGTCCTTATATTTT. Amino acid sequence: CASSERGGSLYF.